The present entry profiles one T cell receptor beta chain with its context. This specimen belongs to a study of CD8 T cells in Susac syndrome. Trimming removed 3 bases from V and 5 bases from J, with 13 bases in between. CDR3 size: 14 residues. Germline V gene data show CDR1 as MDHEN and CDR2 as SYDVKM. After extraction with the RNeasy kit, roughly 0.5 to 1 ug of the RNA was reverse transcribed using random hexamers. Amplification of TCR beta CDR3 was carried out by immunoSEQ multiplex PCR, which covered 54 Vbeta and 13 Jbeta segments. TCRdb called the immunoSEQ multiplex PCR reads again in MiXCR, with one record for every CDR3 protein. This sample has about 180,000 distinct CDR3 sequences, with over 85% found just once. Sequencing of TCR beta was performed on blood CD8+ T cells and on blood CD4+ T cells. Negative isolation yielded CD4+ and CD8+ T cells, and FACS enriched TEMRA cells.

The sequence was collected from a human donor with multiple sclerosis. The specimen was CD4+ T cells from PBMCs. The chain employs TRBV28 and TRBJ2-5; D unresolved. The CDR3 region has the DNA TGTGCCAGCAGTTTGTCACAATTCTTGGAGACCCAGTACTTC. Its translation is CASSLSQFLETQYF.